The present entry profiles one TCR beta chain with its context. The sample comes from a study of cytomegalovirus exposure and HLA in healthy donors. With 60 Vbeta and 13 Jbeta primers, the PCR was carried out. Using immunoSEQ multiplex PCR, the repertoire was profiled, and TCRdb retains in-frame clones only, with some absent. The repertoire includes nearly 100,000 clones, around 69% of them detected once, and around 20% sits in the top ten. The CDR3 extends over 14 amino acids. Germline CDR1 is SGHAT and CDR2 is FQNNGV. V was shortened by 4 bases and J by 4 bases, with 11 bases between the two germline ends.

Sequenced material: PBMCs. This TCR was recovered from a woman aged 55-70 years in good health and CMV-seropositive. The chain has TRBV11-2 and TRBJ1-5; weak D call: TRBD1 (5 bases). CDR3 nucleotide sequence: TGTGCCAGCAGCTCTTCAGGGCTAAATCAGCCCCAGCATTTT. Translation: CASSSSGLNQPQHF.